This T cell receptor beta chain came from a study of graft-versus-host responses after intestinal transplantation. By sample share, this clone is large. Germline loops: CDR1 ENHRY, CDR2 SYGVKD. Trimming left V 3 bases short and J 10 bases short, with 10 bases between. The CDR3 covers 12 residues. Profiling relied on immunoSEQ multiplex PCR, and the TCRdb table lists in-frame clones only, not all of them. The sample consists of approximately 6,900 clones, 20% to 25% of them appearing once. V gene TRBV10-3 combines with J gene TRBJ2-1; D is ambiguous. The sequences come from alloreactive CD4+ T cells from a mixed lymphocyte reaction culture, collected before transplantation. Subset denoted: CFSE-low proliferating T cells sorted from roughly 6-day pre-transplant mixed lymphocyte reaction (GvH or HvG direction). This clonotype was sampled from a human patient who was an organ donor for intestinal transplantation. The CDR3 reads CAISEGIGEQFF. The CDR3 DNA follows: TGTGCCATCAGTGAAGGGATAGGGGAGCAGTTCTTC.